The 3 T cell receptor beta chains below come from one sample, sequenced in a study of T cell responses to AZD1222 COVID-19 vaccine. Clones were sequenced by immunoSEQ multiplex PCR, and TCRdb holds only the in-frame ones, with some missing. The data contain fewer than 95,000 clones, more than 85% of them singletons. The material sequenced was peripheral blood, taken 28 days after the second AZD1222 dose. These receptors all come from an adult who received the AZD1222 COVID-19 vaccine.

This sequence joins TRBV11-2 and TRBJ2-5; no clear D gene. Germline V gives CDR1 SGHAT, CDR2 FQNNGV. V was clipped by 5 bases and J by 0 bases, with 7 bases between them. This CDR3 spans 13 amino acids. CDR3 sequence reads: CASSRAYQETQYF. DNA of the CDR3: TGTGCCAGCAGCAGGGCGTACCAAGAGACCCAGTACTTC.

V and J are TRBV6-5 and TRBJ2-7; TRBD2 might be the D (5 bases). This CDR3 is built from 11 residues. V was cut by 8 bases and J by 2 bases, with 7 bases left in between. Germline V gene sequence: CDR1 MNHEY, CDR2 SVGAGI. The CDR3 region has the DNA TGTGCCAGCGGACTTGCCTACGAGCAGTACTTC. Amino acids: CASGLAYEQYF.

The rearrangement joins TRBV18 to TRBJ2-7; TRBD1 might be the D (5 bases). Trimming took 0 bases from V and 0 from J, leaving 9 bases between them. The CDR3 loop spans 15 amino acids. Germline V lookup: CDR1 KGHSH, CDR2 LQKENI. CDR3: CASSPPARASYEQYF. The CDR3 DNA sequence: TGTGCCAGCTCACCACCTGCCAGGGCCTCCTACGAGCAGTACTTC.